This T cell receptor beta chain was recorded in a study of T cell responses to AZD1222 COVID-19 vaccine. Overall study findings and caveats: White British people made up most donors, females outnumbered males, and clonal diversity was possibly underestimated. At 160-218 and 743-854, vaccine-associated CD4 TCRs were dominant, and they spanned spike. Variant regions that are unmutated are reportedly the target of nearly half of spike-specific TCRs.

Regarding this clone: Its antigen remains unidentified.

Assay: immunoSEQ multiplex PCR; the TCRdb copy retains only in-frame clones and omits some. The sample carries approximately 140,000 clones, more than 85% recorded once. This TCR was sampled from an adult who received the AZD1222 COVID-19 vaccine. This specimen was peripheral blood, taken 28 days after the second AZD1222 dose.

The CDR3 spells CAISEASGVYSPLHF. The CDR3 nucleotides are TGTGCCATCAGTGAGGCATCGGGGGTTTATTCACCCCTCCACTTT. The chain joins TRBV10-3 to TRBJ1-6, with TRBD1 as a possible D gene (5 bases). Between the trimmed V and J ends, which lost 2 bases and 8 bases, there was a span of 13 bases. Germline V gene sequence: CDR1 ENHRY, CDR2 SYGVKD. The CDR3 spans 15 residues.